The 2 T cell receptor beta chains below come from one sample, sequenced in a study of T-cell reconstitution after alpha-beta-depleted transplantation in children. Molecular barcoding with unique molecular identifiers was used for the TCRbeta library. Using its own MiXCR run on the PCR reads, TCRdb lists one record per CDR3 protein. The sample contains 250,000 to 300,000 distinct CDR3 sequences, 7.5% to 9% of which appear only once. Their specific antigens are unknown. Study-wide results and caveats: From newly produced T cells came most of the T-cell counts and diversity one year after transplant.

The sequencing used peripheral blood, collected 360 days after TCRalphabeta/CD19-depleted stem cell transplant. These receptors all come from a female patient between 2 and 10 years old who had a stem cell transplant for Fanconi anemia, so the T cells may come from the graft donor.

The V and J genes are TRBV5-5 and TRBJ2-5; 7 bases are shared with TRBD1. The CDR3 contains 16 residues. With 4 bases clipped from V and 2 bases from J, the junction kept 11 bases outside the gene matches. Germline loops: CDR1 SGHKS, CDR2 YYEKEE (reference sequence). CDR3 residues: CASSLTGTAHQETQYF. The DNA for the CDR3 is TGTGCCAGCAGCCTAACCGGGACAGCACATCAAGAGACCCAGTACTTC.

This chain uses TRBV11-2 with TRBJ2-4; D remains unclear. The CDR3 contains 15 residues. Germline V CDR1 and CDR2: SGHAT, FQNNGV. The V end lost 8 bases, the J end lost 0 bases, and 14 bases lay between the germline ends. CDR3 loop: CASRPFWGAKNIQYF. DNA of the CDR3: TGTGCCAGCCGTCCGTTCTGGGGAGCCAAAAACATTCAGTACTTC.